This T cell receptor (beta chain) was profiled in a study of T cell changes during pregnancy in multiple sclerosis. Trimming took 3 bases from V and 0 from J, leaving 12 bases between them. Per germline, CDR1 LNHDA and CDR2 SQIVND (reference sequence). The CDR3 totals 16 residues. Libraries were prepared by immunoSEQ multiplex PCR; TCRdb keeps only in-frame clonotypes and omits some of them. Among 60,000 to 85,000 clones listed, around 94% were seen once. The sequence derives from a female donor with multiple sclerosis, enrolled in a pregnancy study. Material: peripheral blood, obtained in the third trimester of pregnancy. The chain links TRBV19 to TRBJ2-1; tentative D call: TRBD1 (6 bases). In DNA form, the CDR3 reads TGTGCCAGTAGTATCCCAGGGGTCGGCTCCTACAATGAGCAGTTCTTC. Residues: CASSIPGVGSYNEQFF.